This T cell receptor beta chain was observed in a study of cytomegalovirus exposure and HLA in healthy donors. With respect to this clone: Its matching antigen is unknown.

PCR was performed using 60 Vbeta and 13 Jbeta primers. Sequencing was performed with immunoSEQ multiplex PCR; in TCRdb, only in-frame clones are kept and a portion is missing. The sample contains 150,000 to 200,000 clones, around 76% of which appear only once. Study findings and constraints: Later on, an analysis found that several of the most significant clusters appeared to be linked to common viral pathogens, which included parvovirus B19.

The V end lost 3 bases, the J end lost 0 bases, and 7 bases lay between the germline ends. The V gene's germline CDR1 is SGHNT and CDR2 YYREEE (reference sequence). There are 13 residues in the CDR3. The V call is TRBV5-4, the J call TRBJ2-7, with D perhaps TRBD1 (6 bases). This TCR was recovered from a woman aged 25 to 39 in good health and CMV-seropositive. Sequenced: PBMCs. The CDR3 is CASSWDNSYEQYF. DNA of the CDR3: TGTGCCAGCAGCTGGGACAACTCCTACGAGCAGTACTTC.